The 32 T cell receptor beta chains below were found in one sample sequenced in a study of response to subunit inactivated influenza vaccine. Via MiXCR, TCRdb re-called the RT-PCR reads, giving one row per CDR3 protein. This sample has roughly 520,000 distinct CDR3 sequences, with about 25% found just once. Sequences were derived from CD4+ T cells sorted from PBMCs, sampled more than 4 days after vaccination. Source of these receptors: a middle-aged man who received an inactivated influenza vaccine.

This clonotype was counted a few times. This chain joins TRBV12-3 or TRBV12-4 and TRBJ2-3; D is undetermined. The V gene lost 6 bases and the J gene lost 4 bases, with 17 bases spanning the gap. The CDR3 consists of 15 residues. The CDR3 is CASRPLSTLSDTQYF. The CDR3 region has the DNA TGTGCCAGCAGACCCTTGTCTACCCTATCAGATACGCAGTATTTT.

The chain uses TRBV3-1 and TRBJ2-1; D call uncertain. Germline-derived CDR1 and CDR2 are LGHDT and YNNKEL (reference sequence). The CDR3 has 11 amino acids. V lost 3 bases to trimming and J lost 10 bases, with 7 bases between them. For the CDR3, the DNA is TGTGCCAGCAGCCAGACCCGGGAGCAGTTCTTC. Translating it yields CASSQTREQFF.

This clonotype was recorded a few times. This chain connects TRBV12-3 or TRBV12-4 to TRBJ2-7, with D perhaps TRBD1 (6 bases). The CDR3 consists of 14 residues. V lost 1 base to trimming and J lost 7 bases, with 14 bases between them. CDR3 protein: CASSLGTVSWEQYF. CDR3 nucleotides: TGTGCCAGCAGTTTAGGGACAGTTTCTTGGGAGCAGTACTTC.

This clonotype was observed many times. This chain connects TRBV7-8 to TRBJ2-1; TRBD2 matches 12 bases. The germline gives CDR1 SGHVS, CDR2 FQNEAQ. The CDR3 has 16 amino acids. Trimming at V came to 4 bases and at J to 2 bases, leaving 3 bases not matched to a gene. The CDR3, as DNA: TGTGCCAGCAGCTCATCTAGCGGGGGGGCCTACAATGAGCAGTTCTTC. Its translation: CASSSSSGGAYNEQFF. Together with reference TRBV7-8 and TRBJ2-1, the CDR3 gives the full variable domain: GAGVSQSPRYKVAKRGQDVALRCDPISGHVSLFWYQQALGQGPEFLTYFQNEAQLDKSGLPSDRFFAERPEGSVSTLKIQRTQQEDSAVYLCASSSSSGGAYNEQFFGPGTRLTVL.

This clonotype showed up just a few times. The chain recombines TRBV6-2 or TRBV6-3 with TRBJ2-1; D unclear. The V gene's germline CDR1 is MNHEY and CDR2 SVGEGT. CDR3 length: 11 amino acids. Trimming cost V 6 bases and J 9 bases, with 9 bases left between them. The CDR3 sequence: CASRKEGEQFF. The CDR3 nucleotides read TGTGCCAGCAGAAAGGAAGGTGAGCAGTTCTTC.

This chain connects TRBV25-1 to TRBJ2-3; tentative D call: TRBD2 (5 bases). Germline V gene sequence: CDR1 MGHDK, CDR2 SYGVNS. The CDR3 contains 15 residues. V lost 3 bases and J 1 base, leaving 11 bases between the germline ends. The DNA of the CDR3 is TGTGCCAGCAGTGACCTAGGACTCCGCACAGATACGCAGTATTTT. It yields the protein CASSDLGLRTDTQYF.

CDR3 bases: TGCGCCAGCAGCTTGGGGCGGGGGGGCACTGAAGCTTTCTTT. Translated, it gives CASSLGRGGTEAFF. V usage is TRBV5-1 and J usage is TRBJ1-1, with D tentatively TRBD1 (5 bases). This CDR3 has 14 amino acids. Trimming took off 0 bases at V and 4 bases at J, with 10 bases between the two ends. Germline V lookup: CDR1 SGHRS, CDR2 YFSETQ.

The chain joins TRBV4-2 to TRBJ2-1; TRBD2 matches at 8 bases. CDR1 is LGHNA, CDR2 YNFKEQ, per germline. V lost 4 bases and J lost 0; bases outside the gene matches: 23. This CDR3 region has 22 residues. The CDR3 DNA follows: TGTGCCAGCAGCCCCAGGCGAGGGGGGCCAGCGGGGGACCGGAGCTCCTACAATGAGCAGTTCTTC. Translating it yields CASSPRRGGPAGDRSSYNEQFF.

The rearrangement uses TRBV4-3 and TRBJ2-3; 9 nucleotides match TRBD1. This CDR3 comprises 16 residues. Trimming cost V 4 bases and J 5 bases; bases outside gene matches: 10. Germline CDR1 is LGHNA and CDR2 is YSLEER. CDR3 amino acids: CASSLGGTGFLDTQYF. The CDR3 DNA reads TGCGCCAGCAGCCTAGGCGGGACAGGGTTTTTAGATACGCAGTATTTT.

V and J are TRBV5-1 and TRBJ2-1; 11 bases map to TRBD2. V was pared by 2 bases and J by 4 bases, with 5 bases of the junction left unmatched. From germline, CDR1 is SGHRS and CDR2 YFSETQ. The CDR3 is 16 amino acids. For the CDR3, the DNA is TGCGCCAGCAGCTTACCCGGGACTAGCGGTTACAATGAGCAGTTCTTC. As protein: CASSLPGTSGYNEQFF. The entire variable domain, with the rest obtained from reference TRBV5-1 and TRBJ2-1, is as follows: KAGVTQTPRYLIKTRGQQVTLSCSPISGHRSVSWYQQTPGQGLQFLFEYFSETQRNKGNFPGRFSGRQFSNSRSEMNVSTLELGDSALYLCASSLPGTSGYNEQFFGPGTRLTVL.

V usage is TRBV24-1 and J usage is TRBJ2-5, with 13 bases matching TRBD2. Per the germline V gene, CDR1 is KGHDR and CDR2 is SFDVKD. V dropped 1 base and J dropped 4; count of bases not matched to a gene: 14. The CDR3 has 20 amino acids. This chain's CDR3 is CATSDFQRVLAGGPTETQYF. Written as DNA, the CDR3 is TGTGCCACCAGTGATTTCCAGAGAGTACTAGCGGGGGGGCCGACAGAGACCCAGTACTTC.

This clonotype occurred a few times. This chain links TRBV5-1 with TRBJ1-4; D gene unclear. V dropped 0 bases and J dropped 5 bases, with 8 bases sitting between them. The length of the CDR3 is 14 residues. Germline V lookup: CDR1 SGHRS, CDR2 YFSETQ. This CDR3 is CASSLVTGNEKLFF. CDR3 DNA sequence: TGCGCCAGCAGCTTGGTTACCGGGAATGAAAAACTGTTTTTT.

This clonotype was counted a few times. This chain joins TRBV24-1 and TRBJ2-5; possible D gene TRBD2, 6 bases. Trimming shortened V by 1 base and J by 4 bases, and 12 bases separated the two germline ends. Per the germline V gene, CDR1 is KGHDR and CDR2 is SFDVKD. This CDR3 has 15 amino acids. The CDR3 region has the DNA TGTGCCACCAGTGATTTTCTCGGAGGGCCAGAGACCCAGTACTTC. Its protein is CATSDFLGGPETQYF.

The V and J genes are TRBV16 and TRBJ2-1, with 7 bases fitting TRBD2. J gave up 6 bases and V 2 bases, and 19 bases lay outside the gene matches. The CDR3 length is 19 residues. The germline V gene has CDR1 KGHSY and CDR2 FQNENV. The CDR3 coding sequence is TGTGCCAGCAGCCAAAGCCCACTCACTAGCGCCCCCTTACGCAATGAGCAGTTCTTC. Its protein product is CASSQSPLTSAPLRNEQFF.

This clonotype was seen ten or more times. V is TRBV7-2 and J is TRBJ1-6; no definite D call. V was clipped by 3 bases and J by 10 bases, with 13 bases between them. Germline V gives CDR1 SGHTA, CDR2 FQGNSA. The CDR3 consists of 14 residues. CDR3 region: CASSLGAVGSPLHF. The CDR3 DNA sequence: TGTGCCAGCAGCTTGGGCGCAGTAGGATCACCCCTCCACTTT.

The chain employs TRBV4-2 and TRBJ2-5, with 7 bases identical to TRBD2. The V gene's germline CDR1 is LGHNA and CDR2 YNFKEQ. Trimming removed 1 base from V and 0 bases from J; junction bases left unmatched: 8. The CDR3 spans 17 residues. The DNA for the CDR3 is TGTGCCAGCAGCCAAGTCGCCGGACTAGGGTACCAAGAGACCCAGTACTTC. It encodes CASSQVAGLGYQETQYF.

The V gene is TRBV20-1, the J gene TRBJ2-7; 7 bases are a match to TRBD2. J lost 0 bases, V lost 3 bases, and 2 bases had no gene match. This CDR3 contains 13 residues. In germline, CDR1 is DFQATT, CDR2 SNEGSKA (reference sequence). The CDR3 here is CSARGRASYEQYF. The CDR3, as DNA: TGCAGTGCTAGGGGGAGGGCCTCCTACGAGCAGTACTTC.

The chain recombines TRBV6-2 or TRBV6-3 with TRBJ2-7; D is undetermined. V was trimmed by 9 bases and J by 7 bases, leaving 13 bases between them. From germline, CDR1 is MNHEY and CDR2 SVGEGT. The CDR3 is 11 residues long. CDR3 in DNA: TGTGCCAGTTCCAGGAAGAGGGAGCAGTACTTC. Its protein product is CASSRKREQYF.

There are a few counts of this clonotype. The J gene is TRBJ2-7, the V gene TRBV29-1; 8 nucleotides agree with TRBD1. The CDR3 is 15 amino acids. Trimming removed 7 bases from V and 3 bases from J; junction bases left unmatched: 14. Germline lookup yields CDR1 SQVTM and CDR2 ANQGSEA. The CDR3 nucleotides are TGCAGCGCCCTAGGCGGAGGACAGGGAGGCTACGAGCAGTACTTC. Its protein is CSALGGGQGGYEQYF.

At least ten counts were recorded for this clonotype. The V call is TRBV10-3, the J call TRBJ2-1, with 14 positions matching TRBD2. V trimming: 3 bases; J trimming: 6 bases; junction bases outside the gene matches: 7. The CDR3 covers 17 residues. Germline lookup yields CDR1 ENHRY and CDR2 SYGVKD. CDR3 in amino acids: CAISEHAGTSGSNEQFF. The DNA of the CDR3 is TGTGCCATCAGTGAACACGCCGGGACTAGCGGGAGCAATGAGCAGTTCTTC.

This clonotype was recorded a few times. The chain joins TRBV7-2 to TRBJ2-5, with D perhaps assigned TRBD1 or TRBD2 (5 bases each). The CDR3 consists of 13 residues. V lost 5 bases, J lost 5 bases, and 12 bases lay in between. The germline V gene has CDR1 SGHTA and CDR2 FQGNSA. In nucleotides, the CDR3 is TGTGCCAGCAGCAGATCAGGGACCGAGACCCAGTACTTC. The encoded protein is CASSRSGTETQYF.

This clonotype has only a few counts. The chain uses TRBV6-2 or TRBV6-3 and TRBJ2-1; D may be TRBD2 (8 bases). The germline gives CDR1 MNHEY, CDR2 SVGEGT. The CDR3 length is 16 residues. The germline V and J ends were trimmed by 7 bases and 0 bases, with 16 bases remaining between them. CDR3 protein: CASMGQRGFSYNEQFF. The CDR3 nucleotides read TGTGCCAGCATGGGACAGCGGGGGTTCTCCTACAATGAGCAGTTCTTC.

This clonotype has only a few counts. The gene calls are TRBV20-1 and TRBJ2-7, with 7 bases lining up with TRBD2. Trimming cost V 6 bases and J 7 bases; bases outside gene matches: 6. The CDR3 has 11 residues. Germline CDR1 and CDR2: DFQATT and SNEGSKA (reference sequence). CDR3 region: CSAIREGEQYF. The CDR3 region has the DNA TGCAGTGCCATCAGGGAGGGTGAGCAGTACTTC.

This clonotype was detected a few times. V is TRBV12-3 or TRBV12-4 and J is TRBJ1-3; 7 nucleotides line up with TRBD1. The CDR3 has 15 residues. With 6 bases clipped from V and 2 bases from J, the junction kept 7 bases outside the gene matches. In nucleotides, the CDR3 is TGTGCCAGCAGGGGTCCCGGGACAGCTGGAAACACCATATATTTT. Its protein is CASRGPGTAGNTIYF.

This clonotype came up many times. The chain is built from TRBV3-1 and TRBJ2-1; 11 bases align to TRBD1. From germline, CDR1 is LGHDT and CDR2 YNNKEL (reference sequence). V dropped 4 bases and J dropped 9; count of bases not matched to a gene: 8. CDR3 length equals 15 residues. The CDR3 DNA follows: TGTGCCAGCAGCCCCCGGGACAGGGGGTATGGTGAGCAGTTCTTC. Its protein is CASSPRDRGYGEQFF.

The V call is TRBV12-3 or TRBV12-4, the J call TRBJ2-3, with D perhaps TRBD2 (6 bases). The V end was cut by 3 bases, the J end by 7 bases, with 17 bases between. The CDR3 covers 15 residues. The CDR3 DNA reads TGTGCCAGCAGTTTTAGTAGGCACGGGGGATATACGCAGTATTTT. Translating it yields CASSFSRHGGYTQYF.

This clonotype has more than one count but fewer than ten. This sequence joins TRBV11-2 and TRBJ2-3; D may be TRBD2 (5 bases). The CDR3 runs to 14 residues. Germline V gene data show CDR1 as SGHAT and CDR2 as FQNNGV. Trimming left V 8 bases short and J 4 bases short, with 16 bases between. Here the CDR3 reads CASSQRTPSDTQYF. For the CDR3, the DNA is TGTGCCAGCTCCCAGCGGACCCCCTCAGATACGCAGTATTTT. The variable domain in full, with the rest retrieved from reference TRBV11-2 and TRBJ2-3, is EAGVAQSPRYKIIEKRQSVAFWCNPISGHATLYWYQQILGQGPKLLIQFQNNGVVDDSQLPKDRFSAERLKGVDSTLKIQPAKLEDSAVYLCASSQRTPSDTQYFGPGTRLTVL.

The chain has TRBV5-5 and TRBJ1-2, with D uncertain. The CDR3 runs to 14 residues. Germline V lookup: CDR1 SGHKS, CDR2 YYEKEE (reference sequence). V was trimmed by 0 bases and J by 1 base, leaving 7 bases between them. The CDR3 sequence: CASSLEAVNYGYTF. CDR3 nucleotide sequence: TGTGCCAGCAGCTTGGAAGCAGTTAACTATGGCTACACCTTC. Based on the CDR3 plus reference TRBV5-5 and TRBJ1-2, the full variable domain is DAGVTQSPTHLIKTRGQQVTLRCSPISGHKSVSWYQQVLGQGPQFIFQYYEKEERGRGNFPDRFSARQFPNYSSELNVNALLLGDSALYLCASSLEAVNYGYTFGSGTRLTVV.

The CDR3 coding sequence is TGTGCCAGCAGCCAAGATTCAGGGGCCCGAGGGACTGAAGCTTTCTTT. Encoded protein: CASSQDSGARGTEAFF. The rearrangement uses TRBV3-1 and TRBJ1-1; TRBD1 is a possible D gene (6 bases). In germline, CDR1 is LGHDT, CDR2 YNNKEL (reference sequence). The CDR3 has 16 residues. Between the trimmed V and J ends, which lost 0 bases and 5 bases, there was a span of 16 bases.

The rearrangement joins TRBV5-6 to TRBJ2-7; 10 bases are a match to TRBD2. The germline CDR1 and CDR2 sequences are SGHDT and YYEEEE. This CDR3 has 14 residues. After removal of 5 bases from V and 6 bases from J, the junction contained 8 bases not matched to a gene. The chain's CDR3 is CASRISGRGAEQYF. For the CDR3, the DNA is TGTGCCAGCAGAATCAGCGGGAGGGGAGCCGAGCAGTACTTC.

This clonotype appeared a few times. V gene TRBV7-8 combines with J gene TRBJ2-3; 7 bases map to TRBD2. V shed 5 bases and J 2 bases; nucleotides not matched to a gene: 16. CDR1 is SGHVS and CDR2 is FQNEAQ in the germline V gene. CDR3 length: 18 residues. The CDR3 reads CASSPIPGLKRNTDTQYF. CDR3 in DNA: TGTGCCAGCAGCCCCATCCCGGGACTAAAAAGAAACACAGATACGCAGTATTTT.

The chain is built from TRBV20-1 and TRBJ2-3, with 10 bases aligning to TRBD2. This CDR3 comprises 15 residues. The junction had 13 bases not matched to a gene; V was cut back by 5 bases and J by 8 bases. Germline V CDR1 and CDR2: DFQATT, SNEGSKA (reference sequence). DNA of the CDR3: TGCAGTGCTCGACGGACTAGCGGATTGGTCCCTACGCAGTATTTT. This codes for CSARRTSGLVPTQYF.